This TCR beta chain was retrieved from a study of blood T cell repertoires in COVID-19. Study-wide context: Acute and convalescent COVID-19 samples came from the United States, Italy and Spain. PBMCs, B-cell-depleted T cells, or T cells provided the cDNA or gDNA that made up the material.

Authors' processing steps: Nucleated cell counts were estimated from reference gene primer amplification. Some clones are missing from TCRdb's copy, which holds only in-frame ones; the method was immunoSEQ multiplex PCR. V, J and clone size were drawn from that table, and D and trimming were deduced from the DNA. The sample comprises 250,000 to 350,000 clones, approximately 82% of which are singletons, and approximately 1.2% rests with the top ten. The CDR3 runs to 15 residues. V shed 5 bases and J shed 4 bases, with 20 bases lying between them. Germline loops: CDR1 SQVTM, CDR2 ANQGSEA. The sequence came from a woman aged 45-60 years with acute or convalescent COVID-19. The V and J genes are TRBV29-1 and TRBJ1-1; tentatively, D is TRBD1 (5 bases). Sequencing was performed on peripheral blood. The CDR3 sequence: CSVPSGGSASTEAFF. In DNA, the CDR3 is TGCAGCGTTCCCTCGGGGGGGTCGGCGAGCACTGAAGCTTTCTTT.